These T cell receptor beta chains were read from a single sample in a study of control samples from healthy donors and cancer patients. This table comes from immunoSEQ multiplex PCR, and its TCRdb copy is limited to in-frame clones, with some not included. The profile covers about 79,000 clones, with approximately 93% appearing a single time and 1.3% taken by the ten largest. The sample comprised PBMCs. The source is a woman between 40 and 55 years old with lung cancer. Both conserved end residues are part of each CDR3. The D gene is left open where the match is weak. For some rows the clone size is stated as once, few or many, or as a class when expanded; others skip it.

CDR3: CASSEARYRDANIQYF; DNA: TGTGCCAGCAGTGAAGCGCGGTACAGGGATGCCAACATTCAGTACTTC; V: TRBV6-1; J: TRBJ2-4; size: .; D: .
CDR3: CASSPRERGGLVSYNEQFF; DNA: TGCGCCAGCAGCCCGAGAGAGCGGGGGGGCCTCGTGTCCTACAATGAGCAGTTCTTC; V: TRBV5-1; J: TRBJ2-1; size: .; D: TRBD2
CDR3: CASSPSRWVAGGQLSEQFF; DNA: TGTGCCAGCAGCCCCTCCCGGTGGGTAGCGGGGGGGCAGCTTAGTGAGCAGTTCTTC; V: TRBV11-3; J: TRBJ2-1; size: .; D: TRBD2
CDR3: CASSPLISGTRPYEQYF; DNA: TGTGCCAGCTCACCACTCATTTCCGGGACAAGACCCTACGAGCAGTACTTC; V: TRBV18; J: TRBJ2-7; size: few; D: .
CDR3: CAWTGTDNSPLHF; DNA: TGTGCCTGGACCGGGACAGATAATTCACCCCTCCACTTT; V: TRBV30; J: TRBJ1-6; size: .; D: TRBD1
CDR3: CASRRSGDNDYGYTF; DNA: TGTGCCAGCAGGAGGTCAGGCGACAACGACTATGGCTACACCTTC; V: TRBV6-5; J: TRBJ1-2; size: .; D: .
CDR3: CASRPYPSEGNYGYTF; DNA: TGTGCCAGCAGGCCATACCCCTCGGAGGGGAACTATGGCTACACCTTC; V: TRBV7-6; J: TRBJ1-2; size: .; D: .
CDR3: CASSSRVSGYTF; DNA: TGTGCCAGCAGTTCCAGGGTGTCGGGCTACACCTTC; V: TRBV6-5; J: TRBJ1-2; size: .; D: .
CDR3: CASSFVVTYEQYF; DNA: TGTGCCAGCAGTTTCGTCGTTACCTACGAGCAGTACTTC; V: TRBV12-3/TRBV12-4; J: TRBJ2-7; size: .; D: .
CDR3: CASSVRQLDEQFF; DNA: TGTGCCAGCAGCGTCCGGCAACTAGATGAGCAGTTCTTC; V: TRBV7-9; J: TRBJ2-1; size: .; D: .
CDR3: CASTFGADTQYF; DNA: TGTGCCAGCACTTTTGGGGCAGATACGCAGTATTTT; V: TRBV12-3/TRBV12-4; J: TRBJ2-3; size: .; D: .
CDR3: CASSAFRTRTQHF; DNA: TGTGCCAGCAGTGCCTTTAGGACCAGGACCCAGCATTTT; V: TRBV2; J: TRBJ1-5; size: once; D: .
CDR3: CASTPWRSGELFF; DNA: TGTGCCAGCACCCCGTGGAGGTCCGGGGAGCTGTTTTTT; V: TRBV6-5; J: TRBJ2-2; size: .; D: .
CDR3: CASSRHPGAGESYEQYF; DNA: TGTGCCAGCAGCAGGCACCCAGGTGCAGGGGAGTCCTACGAGCAGTACTTC; V: TRBV11-3; J: TRBJ2-7; size: .; D: .
CDR3: CAWSLPDRYTEAFF; DNA: TGTGCCTGGAGCCTACCGGACAGGTACACTGAAGCTTTCTTT; V: TRBV30; J: TRBJ1-1; size: once; D: TRBD1
CDR3: CASSQGTIASYEQYF; DNA: TGTGCCAGCAGTCAAGGGACAATTGCTTCCTACGAGCAGTACTTC; V: TRBV9; J: TRBJ2-7; size: .; D: .
CDR3: CASSEVMESPLHF; DNA: TGTGCCAGCAGTGAAGTGATGGAATCACCCCTCCACTTT; V: TRBV6-1; J: TRBJ1-6; size: .; D: .
CDR3: CASSTAGYEQYF; DNA: TGCGCCAGCAGCACGGCAGGTTACGAGCAGTACTTC; V: TRBV5-1; J: TRBJ2-7; size: .; D: .
CDR3: CASTSGWSGNRYGYTF; DNA: TGTGCCAGCACGTCAGGGTGGTCAGGGAATCGCTATGGCTACACCTTC; V: TRBV2; J: TRBJ1-2; size: .; D: .
CDR3: CASSFGQELYNEQFF; DNA: TGTGCCAGCAGCTTTGGTCAGGAGCTCTACAATGAGCAGTTCTTC; V: TRBV5-4; J: TRBJ2-1; size: .; D: .
CDR3: CASSYSHTTDTQYF; DNA: TGTGCCAGCAGTTACTCGCATACCACAGATACGCAGTATTTT; V: TRBV6-5; J: TRBJ2-3; size: .; D: .
CDR3: CASSDRTGNTGELFF; DNA: TGTGCCAGCAGCGATCGGACAGGGAACACCGGGGAGCTGTTTTTT; V: TRBV7-2; J: TRBJ2-2; size: .; D: TRBD1
CDR3: CASTPRPANTGELFF; DNA: TGTGCCAGCACCCCCCGGCCCGCGAACACCGGGGAGCTGTTTTTT; V: TRBV6-5; J: TRBJ2-2; size: .; D: .
CDR3: CASSPRTGHNYGYTF; DNA: TGTGCCAGCAGCCCTAGGACAGGCCACAACTATGGCTACACCTTC; V: TRBV5-4; J: TRBJ1-2; size: .; D: TRBD1
CDR3: CASSGAGTQFYEQYF; DNA: TGCGCCAGCAGCGGAGCCGGGACACAATTCTACGAGCAGTACTTC; V: TRBV5-1; J: TRBJ2-7; size: .; D: .
CDR3: CASKTGGGNTEAFF; DNA: TGTGCCAGCAAGACAGGGGGGGGCAACACTGAAGCTTTCTTT; V: TRBV2; J: TRBJ1-1; size: .; D: TRBD1
CDR3: CAWSVPLGQGARGYTF; DNA: TGTGCCTGGAGTGTACCTTTGGGACAGGGGGCGAGGGGCTACACCTTC; V: TRBV30; J: TRBJ1-2; size: .; D: TRBD1
CDR3: CASSYFGGTGYEQFF; DNA: TGTGCCAGCAGTTACTTTGGCGGGACAGGGTATGAGCAGTTCTTC; V: TRBV6-5; J: TRBJ2-1; size: .; D: TRBD1